This record concerns one TCR beta chain sequence. Its antigen is unidentified. These data belong to a study of STAT5B mutations in CD4+ large granular lymphocyte leukemia. Study background: Healthy donors showed HLA-associated enrichment of the CDR3 'QG' motif.

The assay was immunoSEQ multiplex PCR, and TCRdb's table has in-frame clones only and misses some. The sample carries around 21,000 clones, roughly 80% recorded once. Study observations and caveats: Patient CD4-sorted repertoires stayed more clonal than healthy ones after leukemic-clone removal. Top patient clones used TRBV06 genes more often: 8/27 versus 2/35 in controls.

CDR3 length equals 11 residues. V was cut by 1 base and J by 12 bases, with 7 bases left in between. Germline-derived CDR1 and CDR2 are SGHTA and FQGNSA. The chain has TRBV7-2 and TRBJ2-1, with no clear D. The sequence was collected from a human donor in good health. Material for sequencing was CD4+ T cells from blood buffy coats. CDR3 amino acids: CASSLGWGQFF. The CDR3 DNA reads as TGTGCCAGCAGCTTAGGTTGGGGGCAGTTCTTC.